This T cell receptor (beta chain) emerged from a study of response to subunit inactivated influenza vaccine. Worth noting for this clonotype: As yet, its antigen is unknown.

TCRdb used MiXCR to reprocess the RT-PCR reads, holding one entry per CDR3 protein. This sample carries 600,000 to 700,000 distinct CDR3 sequences, around 15% of them seen once, and the ten largest clones take 7.5% to 9%. The CDR3 runs to 13 residues. Trimming took off 0 bases at V and 6 bases at J, with 7 bases between the two ends. Per the germline V gene, CDR1 is SGHRS and CDR2 is YFSETQ. General study points: Few new T cells, the authors suggested, are recruited by each seasonal influenza vaccination.

The sample was PBMCs from blood, taken roughly 2 weeks before vaccination. This chain uses TRBV5-1 with TRBJ2-1; no reliable D call. The TCR comes from a man in his forties or fifties who received an inactivated influenza vaccine. CDR3 nucleotides: TGCGCCAGCAGCTTGGAAAGTTTCAATGAGCAGTTCTTC. Its translation: CASSLESFNEQFF.